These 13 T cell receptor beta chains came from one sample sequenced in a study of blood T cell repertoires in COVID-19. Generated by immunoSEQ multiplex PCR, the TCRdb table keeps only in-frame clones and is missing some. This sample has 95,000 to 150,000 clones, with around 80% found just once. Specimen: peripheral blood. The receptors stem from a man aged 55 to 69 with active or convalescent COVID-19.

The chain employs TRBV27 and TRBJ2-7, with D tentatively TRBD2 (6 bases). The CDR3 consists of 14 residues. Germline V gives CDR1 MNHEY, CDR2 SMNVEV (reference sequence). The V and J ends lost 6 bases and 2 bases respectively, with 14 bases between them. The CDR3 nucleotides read TGTGCCAGCAGCTGGACTATCAGCACCTACGAGCAGTACTTC. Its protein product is CASSWTISTYEQYF.

The CDR3, as DNA: TGCAGCGTTGATAGTGCGGGCTACAATGAGCAGTTCTTC. Translating gives CSVDSAGYNEQFF. The gene calls are TRBV29-1 and TRBJ2-1, with D possibly TRBD2 on 5 matching bases. From germline, CDR1 is SQVTM and CDR2 ANQGSEA. The CDR3 is 13 residues long. Trimming shortened V by 3 bases and J by 3 bases, and 9 bases separated the two germline ends.

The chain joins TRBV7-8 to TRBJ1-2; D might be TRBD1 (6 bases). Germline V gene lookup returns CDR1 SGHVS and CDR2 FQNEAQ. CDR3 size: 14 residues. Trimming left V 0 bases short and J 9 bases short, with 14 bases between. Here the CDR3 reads CASSLATGYNSYTF. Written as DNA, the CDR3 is TGTGCCAGCAGCTTAGCGACAGGTTACAACAGCTACACCTTC.

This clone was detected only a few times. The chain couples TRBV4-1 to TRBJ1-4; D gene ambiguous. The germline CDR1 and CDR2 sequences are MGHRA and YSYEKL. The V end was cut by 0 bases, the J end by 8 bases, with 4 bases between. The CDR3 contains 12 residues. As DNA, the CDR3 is TGCGCCAGCAGCCAAGATCGGGAAAAACTGTTTTTT. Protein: CASSQDREKLFF.

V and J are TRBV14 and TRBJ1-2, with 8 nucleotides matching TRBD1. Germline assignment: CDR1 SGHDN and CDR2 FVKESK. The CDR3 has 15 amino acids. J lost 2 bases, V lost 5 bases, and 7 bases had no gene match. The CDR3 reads CASSARQGWNYGYTF. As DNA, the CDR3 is TGTGCCAGCAGCGCCAGACAGGGGTGGAACTATGGCTACACCTTC.

The CDR3: CASSVNPEGTEAFF. The CDR3 DNA reads as TGTGCCAGCAGCGTAAACCCCGAGGGAACTGAAGCTTTCTTT. The chain is built from TRBV9 and TRBJ1-1; D uncertain. The CDR3 has 14 amino acids. Germline V gives CDR1 SGDLS, CDR2 YYNGEE. The ends were cut back, 1 base at V and 5 bases at J, with 12 bases in the middle.

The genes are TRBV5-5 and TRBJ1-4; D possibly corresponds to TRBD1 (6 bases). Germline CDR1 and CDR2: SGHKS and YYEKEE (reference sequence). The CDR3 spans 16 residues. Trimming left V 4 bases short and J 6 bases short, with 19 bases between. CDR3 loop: CASSLLIGTRDEKLFF. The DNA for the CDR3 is TGTGCCAGCAGCCTGCTGATTGGGACAAGGGATGAAAAACTGTTTTTT. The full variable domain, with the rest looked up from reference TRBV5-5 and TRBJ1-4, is DAGVTQSPTHLIKTRGQQVTLRCSPISGHKSVSWYQQVLGQGPQFIFQYYEKEERGRGNFPDRFSARQFPNYSSELNVNALLLGDSALYLCASSLLIGTRDEKLFFGSGTQLSVL.

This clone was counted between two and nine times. For the CDR3, the DNA is TGTGCCAGCAGTAAAGTACAGTACACCGGGGAGCTGTTTTTT. It codes for CASSKVQYTGELFF. This chain connects TRBV25-1 to TRBJ2-2, with D hard to call. Germline V lookup: CDR1 MGHDK, CDR2 SYGVNS. Trimming left V 5 bases short and J 3 bases short, with 10 bases between. The CDR3 covers 14 residues.

The CDR3 is CASSQDRSAFFAEQYF. Here the CDR3 DNA reads TGTGCCAGCAGCCAAGATCGGAGCGCCTTTTTTGCCGAGCAGTACTTC. V usage is TRBV3-1 (or the pseudogene TRBV3-2) and J usage is TRBJ2-7, with no clear D. Trimming removed 0 bases from V and 6 bases from J, with 18 bases in between. The CDR3 loop spans 16 amino acids. Germline values: CDR1 LGHDT, CDR2 YNNKEL (reference sequence).

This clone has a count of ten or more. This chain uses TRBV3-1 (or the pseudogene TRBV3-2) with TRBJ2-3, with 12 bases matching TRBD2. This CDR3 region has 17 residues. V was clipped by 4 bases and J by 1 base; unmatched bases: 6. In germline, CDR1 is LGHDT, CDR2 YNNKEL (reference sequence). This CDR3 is CASSRLAGGPGTDTQYF. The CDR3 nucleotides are TGTGCCAGCAGCCGGCTAGCGGGAGGGCCAGGCACAGATACGCAGTATTTT.

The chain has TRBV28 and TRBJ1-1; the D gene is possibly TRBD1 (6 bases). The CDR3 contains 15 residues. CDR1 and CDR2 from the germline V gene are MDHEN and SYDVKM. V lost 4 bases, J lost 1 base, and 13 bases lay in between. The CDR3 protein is CASSWTNRENTEAFF. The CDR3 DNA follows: TGTGCCAGCAGTTGGACAAACAGGGAGAACACTGAAGCTTTCTTT.

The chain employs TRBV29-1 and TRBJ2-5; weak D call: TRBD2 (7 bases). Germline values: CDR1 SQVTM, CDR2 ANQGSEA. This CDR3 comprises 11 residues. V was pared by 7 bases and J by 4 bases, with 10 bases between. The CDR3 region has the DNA TGCAGCGGGGGGGGCATAGAGACCCAGTACTTC. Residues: CSGGGIETQYF.

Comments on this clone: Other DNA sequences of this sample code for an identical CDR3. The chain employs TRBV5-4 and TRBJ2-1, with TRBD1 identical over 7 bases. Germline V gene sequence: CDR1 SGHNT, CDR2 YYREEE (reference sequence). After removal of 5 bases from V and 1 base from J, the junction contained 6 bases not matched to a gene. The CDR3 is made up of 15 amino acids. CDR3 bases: TGTGCCAGCAGTCCTGACAGGGCTTCCTACAATGAGCAGTTCTTC. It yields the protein CASSPDRASYNEQFF.